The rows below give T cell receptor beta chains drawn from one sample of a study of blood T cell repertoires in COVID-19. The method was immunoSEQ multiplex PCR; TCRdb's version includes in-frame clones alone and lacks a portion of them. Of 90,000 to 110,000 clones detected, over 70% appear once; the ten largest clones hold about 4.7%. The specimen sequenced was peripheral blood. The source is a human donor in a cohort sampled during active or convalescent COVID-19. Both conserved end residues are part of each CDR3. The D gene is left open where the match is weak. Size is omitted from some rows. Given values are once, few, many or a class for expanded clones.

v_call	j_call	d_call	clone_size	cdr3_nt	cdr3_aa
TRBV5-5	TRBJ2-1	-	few	TGTGCCAGCAGCTTCGACGGGGGACTTGGGGATGAGCAGTTCTTC	CASSFDGGLGDEQFF
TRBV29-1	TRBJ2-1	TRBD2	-	TGCAGCTCACGGGGGGGGAAAGGGTCCAATGAGCAGTTCTTC	CSSRGGKGSNEQFF
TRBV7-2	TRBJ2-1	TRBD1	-	TGTGCCAGCAGTACACGACAGGGGGGAAGGTATGAGCAGTTCTTC	CASSTRQGGRYEQFF
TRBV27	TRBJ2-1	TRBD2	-	TGTGCCAGCAGTTTTTCTAGCGGGGCTCACAATGAGCAGTTCTTC	CASSFSSGAHNEQFF
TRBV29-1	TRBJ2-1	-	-	TGCAGCGTCGAGGGTCTCAATGAGCAGTTCTTC	CSVEGLNEQFF
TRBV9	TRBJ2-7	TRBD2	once	TGTGCCAGCAGCGCAAGCGGGAGCCACGAGCAGTACTTC	CASSASGSHEQYF
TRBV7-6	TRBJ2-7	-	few	TGTGCCAGCAGCTTAGCCACCGCGGGATCCGAGCAGTACTTC	CASSLATAGSEQYF
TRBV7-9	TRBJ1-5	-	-	TGTGCCAGCAGCTTAGGAGGGTTCGGTCAGCCCCAGCATTTT	CASSLGGFGQPQHF
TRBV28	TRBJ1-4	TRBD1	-	TGTGCCAGCAGCTCTCTAGGACAGGGGGCTACTAATGAAAAACTGTTTTTT	CASSSLGQGATNEKLFF
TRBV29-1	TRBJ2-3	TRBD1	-	TGCAGCGTTGACCCCACGGGACAGACCTCCAGGGGTACGCAGTATTTT	CSVDPTGQTSRGTQYF
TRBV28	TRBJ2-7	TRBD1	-	TGTGCCAGCAGTTCTACAGGGGGTGGTTCGTACGAGCAGTACTTC	CASSSTGGGSYEQYF
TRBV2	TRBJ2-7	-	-	TGTGCCAGCAAAGTCCGGTCCTACGAGCAGTACTTC	CASKVRSYEQYF
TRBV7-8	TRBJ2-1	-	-	TGTGCCAGCAGCTTCGGAGGGTTTTGGGGAACCTACAATGAGCAGTTCTTC	CASSFGGFWGTYNEQFF
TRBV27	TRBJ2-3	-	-	TGTGCCAGCAGCCAGGGTGACAGGAGCACAGATACGCAGTATTTT	CASSQGDRSTDTQYF
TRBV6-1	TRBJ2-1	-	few	TGTGCCAGCAGTGTTAGCGGAATAAACTCCTACAATGAGCAGTTCTTC	CASSVSGINSYNEQFF
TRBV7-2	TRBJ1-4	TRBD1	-	TGTGCCAGCAGCATACCGGGACAGAGAAATGAAAAACTGTTTTTT	CASSIPGQRNEKLFF